Shown below are 3 T cell receptor beta chains from a single sample sequenced in a study of OX40 agonist ivuxolimab in advanced cancers. Some clones are missing from TCRdb's copy, which holds only in-frame ones; the method was immunoSEQ multiplex PCR. The sample consists of about 32,000 clones, roughly 90% of them appearing once. This specimen was CD4+ or CD8+ T cells sorted from blood, taken in a trial of the OX40 agonist ivuxolimab. The receptor source for this set is an adult with an advanced solid tumor such as melanoma, head and neck, liver or kidney cancer.

The V and J genes are TRBV27 and TRBJ1-1; tentative D call: TRBD1 (6 bases). Germline loops: CDR1 MNHEY, CDR2 SMNVEV (reference sequence). V gave up 7 bases and J gave up 1 base, with 19 bases separating them. This CDR3 has 16 amino acids. Here the CDR3 DNA reads TGTGCCAGCAATACAGGGATGGGGGGTGGGAACACTGAAGCTTTCTTT. This encodes CASNTGMGGGNTEAFF.

The chain combines TRBV15 with TRBJ2-3, with D tentatively TRBD2 (5 bases). The CDR3 length is 14 residues. Trimming left V 8 bases short and J 2 bases short, with 14 bases between. The germline gives CDR1 LNHNV, CDR2 YYDKDF (reference sequence). CDR3 amino acids: CATRGSSDTDTQYF. The CDR3 nucleotides are TGTGCCACCCGTGGGAGCTCTGACACAGATACGCAGTATTTT.

This rearrangement joins TRBV28 to TRBJ2-7; either TRBD1 or TRBD2 may supply D (6 bases each). Germline CDR1 reads MDHEN; CDR2 reads SYDVKM. Between the trimmed V and J ends, which lost 3 bases and 6 bases, there was a span of 15 bases. There are 14 residues in the CDR3. The CDR3 spells CASSFRGLQSEQYF. CDR3 in DNA: TGTGCCAGCAGTTTTCGGGGGCTACAATCCGAGCAGTACTTC.